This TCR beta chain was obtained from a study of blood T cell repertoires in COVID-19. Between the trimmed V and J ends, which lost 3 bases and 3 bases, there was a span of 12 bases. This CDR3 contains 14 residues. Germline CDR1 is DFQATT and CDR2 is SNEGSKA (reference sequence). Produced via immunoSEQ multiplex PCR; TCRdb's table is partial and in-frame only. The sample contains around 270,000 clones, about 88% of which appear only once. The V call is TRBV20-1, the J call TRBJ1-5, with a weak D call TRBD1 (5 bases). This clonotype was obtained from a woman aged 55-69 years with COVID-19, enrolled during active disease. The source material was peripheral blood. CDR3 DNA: TGCAGTGCTAGTTTCCAGGGTAACAATCAGCCCCAGCATTTT. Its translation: CSASFQGNNQPQHF.